The rows below give T cell receptor beta chains drawn from one sample of a study of T-cell reconstitution after alpha-beta-depleted transplantation in children. One entry per CDR3 protein results from TCRdb running MiXCR on the PCR reads. The sample contains more than 200,000 distinct CDR3 sequences, approximately 24% of which appear only once. Sequenced here: PBMCs, mostly from graft donor cells, sampled 360 days after TCRalphabeta/CD19-depleted stem cell transplant. The receptors derive from a female patient aged 2-9 years who had a stem cell transplant for congenital amegakaryocytic thrombocytopenia, so the T cells may come from the graft donor. CDR3s include the opening cysteine and the closing phenylalanine or tryptophan. The D gene is left open where the match is weak. A row's size may be missing; if present it is once, few, many or a size class.

V	J	size	D	DNA	CDR3
TRBV10-3	TRBJ1-5	-	TRBD1	TGTGCCATCAGTGGGACAGGCTATAGCAATCAGCCCCAGCATTTT	CAISGTGYSNQPQHF
TRBV18	TRBJ2-6	once	TRBD1	TGTGCCAGCTCACCGACAGGGAAGGGGTCCTCTGGGGCCAACGTCCTGACTTTC	CASSPTGKGSSGANVLTF
TRBV7-2	TRBJ2-3	few	-	TGTGCCAGCAGCTCGGACAGCAGCACAGATACGCAGTATTTT	CASSSDSSTDTQYF
TRBV7-9	TRBJ2-1	few	-	TGTGCCAGCAGCTTAGTAAAGGGCCTGCAGTTCTTC	CASSLVKGLQFF
TRBV5-1	TRBJ2-1	few	-	TGCGCCAGCAGCTTGGCAGGACTCGTTATCTCCTACAATGAGCAGTTCTTC	CASSLAGLVISYNEQFF
TRBV7-9	TRBJ2-1	-	TRBD2	TGTGCCAGCAGTCCCATTAGCGGGAGTCTTCGTGATGAGCAGTTCTTC	CASSPISGSLRDEQFF
TRBV4-1	TRBJ2-5	-	-	TGCGCCAGCAGCCACCTCCTCAGGGAAGAGACCCAGTACTTC	CASSHLLREETQYF
TRBV20-1	TRBJ2-7	-	-	TGCAGTGCTTGTCCGGTCGAGCTCTACGAGCAGTACTTC	CSACPVELYEQYF
TRBV2	TRBJ2-2	-	-	TGTGCCAGCAGTGGAAAAGGGACCGTCGAGCTGTTTTTT	CASSGKGTVELFF
TRBV29-1	TRBJ2-3	few	TRBD2	TGCAGCGTTGGGCTAGCGGGCACAGATACGCAGTATTTT	CSVGLAGTDTQYF
TRBV4-1	TRBJ2-5	-	-	TGCGCCAGCAGCCAAGATAGGGGGCGGGGGCGCTCCTCCCATCAAGAGACCCAGTACTTC	CASSQDRGRGRSSHQETQYF
TRBV28	TRBJ2-5	-	TRBD2	TGTGCCAGCAGTTGGGGGGGTTATGGGGAGACCCAGTACTTC	CASSWGGYGETQYF
TRBV4-1	TRBJ1-1	-	TRBD1	TGCGCCAGCAGCCTACACACCCAGGGACAGCCGATGAACACTGAAGCTTTCTTT	CASSLHTQGQPMNTEAFF
TRBV20-1	TRBJ2-1	many	TRBD2	TGCAGTGCCAGCGGGAGGGCCACCCACAATGAGCAGTTCTTC	CSASGRATHNEQFF
TRBV7-9	TRBJ1-1	few	-	TGTGCGAGTGTCGTGGGGGTGGTGAACACTGAAGCTTTCTTT	CASVVGVVNTEAFF
TRBV19	TRBJ1-5	few	TRBD1	TGTGCCAGCACACGCCGGGACAGGGACCATCAGCCCCAGCATTTT	CASTRRDRDHQPQHF
TRBV20-1	TRBJ2-1	-	-	TGCAGTGCTACTCCCGGGACATCCTACAATGAGCAGTTCTTC	CSATPGTSYNEQFF
TRBV4-3	TRBJ2-7	-	-	TGCGCCAGCAGCCAACGGCAGGGCGACGCCCGTTACTTC	CASSQRQGDARYF
TRBV15	TRBJ2-7	few	TRBD1	TGTGCCACCAGCAGCCGGACAGGCCACGAGCAGTACTTC	CATSSRTGHEQYF
TRBV20-1	TRBJ1-1	-	TRBD1	TGCAGTGCCTGGGACAGGGGGGGCACTGAAGCTTTCTTT	CSAWDRGGTEAFF
TRBV4-3	TRBJ2-3	many	-	TGCGCCAGCAGCCCCGACCAGGTCACAGATACGCAGTATTTT	CASSPDQVTDTQYF
TRBV19	TRBJ1-4	few	-	TGTGCCAGTAGTATAGGGCTCCGGACCACCAATGAAAAACTGTTTTTT	CASSIGLRTTNEKLFF
TRBV12-3/TRBV12-4	TRBJ1-2	many	-	TGTGCCAGCAGTCCCAGGGGAGGGAACTACACCTTC	CASSPRGGNYTF